These 3 T cell receptor beta chains were all obtained from the same sample, sequenced in a study of shared clonotypes between healthy human individuals. Only in-frame clones appear in the TCRdb table, and some are missing; sequencing was by immunoSEQ multiplex PCR. Of some 1.1 million clones in the sample, 77% are singletons; the top ten hold approximately 0.95%. The sequenced sample consisted of memory CD4+ T cells from PBMCs. The subset denotes: CD45RA-negative fraction. The receptors come from a man between 18 and 35 years old in good health. Some clones in this sample may be carry-over from other donors' samples.

This sequence joins TRBV15 and TRBJ2-3; 10 nucleotides agree with TRBD1. The germline V gene encodes CDR1 LNHNV and CDR2 YYDKDF (reference sequence). J was trimmed by 3 bases and V by 3 bases; bases with no gene match: 6. This CDR3 region has 16 residues. The CDR3 region is CATSSAGTGVTDTQYF. For the CDR3, the DNA is TGTGCCACCAGCAGTGCCGGGACAGGGGTTACAGATACGCAGTATTTT.

This clone was seen a handful of times. The chain joins TRBV25-1 to TRBJ2-5; the match to TRBD2 covers 7 bases. The DNA end is a closer match to TRBJ2-7, so the J assignment may be wrong. Germline V gene lookup returns CDR1 MGHDK and CDR2 SYGVNS. There are 14 residues in the CDR3. The CDR3 region has the DNA TGTGCCAGCAGACCCCCGGGAGGCTCTTACGAGCAGTACTTC. It specifies CASRPPGGSYEQYF.

This clone was observed a handful of times. The chain couples TRBV19 to TRBJ2-7; D ambiguous. The CDR3 is made up of 12 amino acids. The V end lost 4 bases, the J end lost 5 bases, and 9 bases lay between the germline ends. CDR1 is LNHDA and CDR2 is SQIVND in the germline V gene (reference sequence). In DNA, the CDR3 is TGTGCCAGTAGTACGTGGAACAACGAGCAGTACTTC. Amino acid sequence: CASSTWNNEQYF.